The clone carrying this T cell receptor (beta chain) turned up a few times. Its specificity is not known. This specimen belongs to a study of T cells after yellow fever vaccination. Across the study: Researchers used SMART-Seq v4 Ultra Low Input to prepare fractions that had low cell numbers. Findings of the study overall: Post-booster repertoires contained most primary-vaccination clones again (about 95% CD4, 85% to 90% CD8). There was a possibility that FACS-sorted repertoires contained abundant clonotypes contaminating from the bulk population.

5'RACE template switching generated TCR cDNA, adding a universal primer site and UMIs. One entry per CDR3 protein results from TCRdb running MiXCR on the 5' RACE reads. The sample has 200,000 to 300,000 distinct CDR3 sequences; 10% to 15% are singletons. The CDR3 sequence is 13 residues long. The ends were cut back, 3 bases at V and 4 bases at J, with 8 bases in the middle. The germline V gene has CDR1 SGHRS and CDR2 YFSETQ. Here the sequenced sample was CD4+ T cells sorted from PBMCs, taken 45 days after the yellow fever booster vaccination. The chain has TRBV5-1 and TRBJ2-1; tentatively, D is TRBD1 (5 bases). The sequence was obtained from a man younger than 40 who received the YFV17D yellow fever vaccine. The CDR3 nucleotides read TGCGCCAGCAGCTCTCAGGGATACAATGAGCAGTTCTTC. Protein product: CASSSQGYNEQFF.